The rows below give T cell receptor beta chains drawn from one sample of a study of shared clonotypes between healthy human individuals. The method was immunoSEQ multiplex PCR; TCRdb's version includes in-frame clones alone and lacks a portion of them. The sample consists of 2 million to 2.5 million clones, 93% of them appearing once. Sequenced input: naive CD4+ T cells from PBMCs. These receptor sequences come from a man aged 18 to 29 in good health. Some clones in this sample may be carry-over from other donors' samples. Both conserved end residues are part of each CDR3. The D gene is left open where the match is weak. Size is omitted from some rows. Given values are once, few, many or a class for expanded clones.

d_gene: .
v_gene: TRBV5-1
j_gene: TRBJ1-4
abundance: .
CDR3nt: TGCGCCAGCAGCCCCGACGGAAGAACTAATGAAAAACTGTTTTTT
CDR3aa: CASSPDGRTNEKLFF

d_gene: .
v_gene: TRBV6-1
j_gene: TRBJ2-1
abundance: .
CDR3nt: TGTGCCAGCAGTAAGGACGGACCGTACAATGAGCAGTTCTTC
CDR3aa: CASSKDGPYNEQFF

d_gene: .
v_gene: TRBV27
j_gene: TRBJ1-2
abundance: .
CDR3nt: TGTGCCAGCCGGCGGGGGCAGGGATCCTATGGCTACACCTTC
CDR3aa: CASRRGQGSYGYTF

d_gene: .
v_gene: TRBV2
j_gene: TRBJ1-2
abundance: .
CDR3nt: TGTGCCAGCAGTGAAGGTCAGGGGTATGGCTACACCTTC
CDR3aa: CASSEGQGYGYTF

d_gene: .
v_gene: TRBV18
j_gene: TRBJ1-1
abundance: few
CDR3nt: TGTGCCAGCTCACCACCTGAAGGGGTGAAGAACACTGAAGCTTTCTTT
CDR3aa: CASSPPEGVKNTEAFF

d_gene: .
v_gene: TRBV29-1
j_gene: TRBJ2-7
abundance: .
CDR3nt: TGCAGCGTTCTTATACAAGGCCACGAGCAGTACTTC
CDR3aa: CSVLIQGHEQYF

d_gene: .
v_gene: TRBV10-3
j_gene: TRBJ1-1
abundance: .
CDR3nt: TGTGCCATCAAGAATGGCGACCAAAACACTGAAGCTTTCTTT
CDR3aa: CAIKNGDQNTEAFF

d_gene: .
v_gene: TRBV6-5
j_gene: TRBJ1-1
abundance: .
CDR3nt: TGTGCCAGCAGTTACTCTCTGGCAGGCGCTTATGAAGCTTTCTTT
CDR3aa: CASSYSLAGAYEAFF

d_gene: .
v_gene: TRBV10-2
j_gene: TRBJ1-2
abundance: .
CDR3nt: TGCGCCAGCAGTGGGACCATGCGGGGCTACACCTTC
CDR3aa: CASSGTMRGYTF

d_gene: .
v_gene: TRBV28
j_gene: TRBJ2-5
abundance: .
CDR3nt: TGTGCCAGCAGCCTACCGGTACCGGGACGGATGATCCAGTACTTC
CDR3aa: CASSLPVPGRMIQYF

d_gene: .
v_gene: TRBV10-3
j_gene: TRBJ2-1
abundance: once
CDR3nt: TGTGCCATCAGTGAGTCGAACAGCTACAATGAGCAGTTCTTC
CDR3aa: CAISESNSYNEQFF

d_gene: TRBD1
v_gene: TRBV2
j_gene: TRBJ1-2
abundance: .
CDR3nt: TGTGCCAGCAGTGATAAAGGGTCCAGGGGGCGGAATGGCTACACCTTC
CDR3aa: CASSDKGSRGRNGYTF

d_gene: TRBD1
v_gene: TRBV28
j_gene: TRBJ1-4
abundance: .
CDR3nt: TGTGCCAGCAGTCCGTTGGTAGGGACAGCGCTTAATATGCTGTTTTTT
CDR3aa: CASSPLVGTALNMLFF

d_gene: TRBD1
v_gene: TRBV15
j_gene: TRBJ2-3
abundance: .
CDR3nt: TGTGCCACCAGCAGAGCCCCCGGGACAGGGGGCCAGGGCGAGCACAGAGATACGCAGTATTTT
CDR3aa: CATSRAPGTGGQGEHRDTQYF

d_gene: TRBD1
v_gene: TRBV30
j_gene: TRBJ2-1
abundance: once
CDR3nt: TGTGCCTGGAGTCGACAGGGGGTTGAGCAGTTCTTC
CDR3aa: CAWSRQGVEQFF

d_gene: .
v_gene: TRBV11-2
j_gene: TRBJ2-3
abundance: .
CDR3nt: TGTGCCAGCAGCAACCGACAGGCAAGATCAGATACGCAGTATTTT
CDR3aa: CASSNRQARSDTQYF

d_gene: TRBD1
v_gene: TRBV5-6
j_gene: TRBJ1-6
abundance: .
CDR3nt: TGTGCCAGCAGCCGGACAGGGTACATCGAGGATTCACCCCTCCACTTT
CDR3aa: CASSRTGYIEDSPLHF

d_gene: TRBD2
v_gene: TRBV7-2
j_gene: TRBJ2-1
abundance: .
CDR3nt: TGTGCCAGCAGCTTATTCACGCGGGAGGGAAATGAGCAGTTCTTC
CDR3aa: CASSLFTREGNEQFF

d_gene: .
v_gene: TRBV6-1
j_gene: TRBJ1-1
abundance: .
CDR3nt: TGTGCCAGCAATTTACTCAGAGGGGAGCGGACTGAAGCTTTCTTT
CDR3aa: CASNLLRGERTEAFF

d_gene: TRBD2
v_gene: TRBV11-3
j_gene: TRBJ2-2
abundance: .
CDR3nt: TGTGCCAGCAGCTCTTTCGGCCGGGAGGGCAAATCCGGGGAGCTGTTTTTT
CDR3aa: CASSSFGREGKSGELFF

d_gene: .
v_gene: TRBV9
j_gene: TRBJ2-7
abundance: .
CDR3nt: TGTGCCAGCAGCGCGAGGGATACAGGACAGTCCTCCTACGAGCAGTACTTC
CDR3aa: CASSARDTGQSSYEQYF

d_gene: TRBD1
v_gene: TRBV2
j_gene: TRBJ2-5
abundance: .
CDR3nt: TGTGCCAGCGGCGAAGGGACAGGGAAAGAGACCCAGTACTTC
CDR3aa: CASGEGTGKETQYF

d_gene: TRBD2
v_gene: TRBV4-2
j_gene: TRBJ2-7
abundance: .
CDR3nt: TGTGCCAGCAGCCAATCCTATAGCGGGAGTATGTCGTACGAGCAGTACTTC
CDR3aa: CASSQSYSGSMSYEQYF

d_gene: TRBD2
v_gene: TRBV27
j_gene: TRBJ2-7
abundance: .
CDR3nt: TGTGCCAGCAGGACCCCGGGTGGCGGGAGCTCCTACGAGCAGTACTTC
CDR3aa: CASRTPGGGSSYEQYF

d_gene: TRBD2
v_gene: TRBV28
j_gene: TRBJ2-2
abundance: .
CDR3nt: TGTGCCAGCAACTCGCCGGGACTAGCTGGGGAGCTGTTTTTT
CDR3aa: CASNSPGLAGELFF

d_gene: .
v_gene: TRBV28
j_gene: TRBJ2-4
abundance: .
CDR3nt: TGTGCCAGCAGTTCCCCGACGATAAACATTCAGTACTTC
CDR3aa: CASSSPTINIQYF

d_gene: TRBD1
v_gene: TRBV28
j_gene: TRBJ2-1
abundance: .
CDR3nt: TGTGCCAGCATAACAGGGGGCACGACCTACAATGAGCAGTTCTTC
CDR3aa: CASITGGTTYNEQFF

d_gene: TRBD1
v_gene: TRBV28
j_gene: TRBJ2-7
abundance: .
CDR3nt: TGTGCCGCCAGGGGGCACGAGCAGTACTTC
CDR3aa: CAARGHEQYF

d_gene: TRBD2
v_gene: TRBV4-1
j_gene: TRBJ2-2
abundance: once
CDR3nt: TGCGCCAGCAGCCTTCAAGGTAGCGGGAGGGCCGACACCGGGGAGCTGTTTTTT
CDR3aa: CASSLQGSGRADTGELFF

d_gene: .
v_gene: TRBV28
j_gene: TRBJ2-5
abundance: once
CDR3nt: TGTGCCAGCAGTTTAGGAGCAGGGAGTCCCTGGGAGACCCAGTACTTC
CDR3aa: CASSLGAGSPWETQYF

d_gene: .
v_gene: TRBV9
j_gene: TRBJ2-3
abundance: .
CDR3nt: TGTGCCAGCAGCGTTCGACTGGGCACAGATACGCAGTATTTT
CDR3aa: CASSVRLGTDTQYF

d_gene: TRBD1
v_gene: TRBV28
j_gene: TRBJ1-5
abundance: .
CDR3nt: TGTGCCAGCAGTTTGACAGGGGGGCGGACCTTCTTGAGCAATCAGCCCCAGCATTTT
CDR3aa: CASSLTGGRTFLSNQPQHF

d_gene: TRBD1
v_gene: TRBV15
j_gene: TRBJ2-5
abundance: .
CDR3nt: TGTGCCACCAGCTTAGGGGACAGGGGGTTAGAGACCCAGTACTTC
CDR3aa: CATSLGDRGLETQYF

d_gene: .
v_gene: TRBV28
j_gene: TRBJ1-2
abundance: .
CDR3nt: TGTGCCAGCAGTCCCCCAGGACTATATGGCTACACCTTC
CDR3aa: CASSPPGLYGYTF

d_gene: .
v_gene: TRBV11-3
j_gene: TRBJ1-3
abundance: .
CDR3nt: TGTGCCAGCAGCTTAGGAGGGGCGAACACCATATATTTT
CDR3aa: CASSLGGANTIYF

d_gene: .
v_gene: TRBV28
j_gene: TRBJ2-7
abundance: .
CDR3nt: TGTGCCAGTAGTATCACGGACGGCTACGAGCAGTACTTC
CDR3aa: CASSITDGYEQYF

d_gene: TRBD2
v_gene: TRBV4-3
j_gene: TRBJ2-1
abundance: .
CDR3nt: TGCGCCAGCAGCCAGGCAACTAGCGGGAGAGGGAATGAGCAGTTCTTC
CDR3aa: CASSQATSGRGNEQFF

d_gene: .
v_gene: TRBV7-6
j_gene: TRBJ2-5
abundance: .
CDR3nt: TGTGCCAGCAGCTTCGGGGAGTCCACCAAAAAAGAGACCCAGTACTTC
CDR3aa: CASSFGESTKKETQYF

d_gene: TRBD2
v_gene: TRBV7-2
j_gene: TRBJ2-1
abundance: once
CDR3nt: TGTGCCAGCAGCTTCGGGCGGGAGGGTCTCCCTGTGGAGTTCTTC
CDR3aa: CASSFGREGLPVEFF